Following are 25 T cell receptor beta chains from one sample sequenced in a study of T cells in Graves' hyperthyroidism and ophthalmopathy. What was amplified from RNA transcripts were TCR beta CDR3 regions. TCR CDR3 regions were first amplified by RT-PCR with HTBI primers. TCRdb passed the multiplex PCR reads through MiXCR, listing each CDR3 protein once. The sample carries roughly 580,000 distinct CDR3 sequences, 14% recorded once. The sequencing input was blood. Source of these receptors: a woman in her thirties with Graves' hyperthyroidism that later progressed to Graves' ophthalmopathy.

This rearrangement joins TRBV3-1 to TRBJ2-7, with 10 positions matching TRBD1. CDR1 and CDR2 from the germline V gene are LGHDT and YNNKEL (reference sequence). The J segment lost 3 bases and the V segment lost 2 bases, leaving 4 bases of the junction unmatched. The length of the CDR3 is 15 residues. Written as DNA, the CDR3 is TGTGCCAGCAGCCAAACGGACAGGGGGGGCTACGAGCAGTACTTC. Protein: CASSQTDRGGYEQYF.

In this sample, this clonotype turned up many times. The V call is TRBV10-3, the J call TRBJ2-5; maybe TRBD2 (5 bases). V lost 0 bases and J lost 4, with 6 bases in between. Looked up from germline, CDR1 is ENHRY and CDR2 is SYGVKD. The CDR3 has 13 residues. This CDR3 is CAISESAGETQYF. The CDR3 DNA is TGTGCCATCAGTGAGTCCGCGGGAGAGACCCAGTACTTC.

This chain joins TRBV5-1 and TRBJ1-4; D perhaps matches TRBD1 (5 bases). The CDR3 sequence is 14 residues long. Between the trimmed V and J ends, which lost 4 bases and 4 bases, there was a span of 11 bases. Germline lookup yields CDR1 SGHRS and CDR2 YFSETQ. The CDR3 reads CASSNDSFNEKLFF. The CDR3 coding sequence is TGCGCCAGCAGCAACGACAGTTTTAATGAAAAACTGTTTTTT.

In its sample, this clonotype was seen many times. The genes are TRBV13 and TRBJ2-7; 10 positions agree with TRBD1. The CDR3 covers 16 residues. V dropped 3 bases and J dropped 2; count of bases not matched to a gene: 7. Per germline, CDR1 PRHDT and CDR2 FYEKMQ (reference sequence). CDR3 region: CASSFTGQGGTYEQYF. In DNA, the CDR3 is TGTGCCAGCAGCTTTACAGGACAGGGGGGCACCTACGAGCAGTACTTC. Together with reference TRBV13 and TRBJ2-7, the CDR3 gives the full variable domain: AAGVIQSPRHLIKEKRETATLKCYPIPRHDTVYWYQQGPGQDPQFLISFYEKMQSDKGSIPDRFSAQQFSDYHSELNMSSLELGDSALYFCASSFTGQGGTYEQYFGPGTRLTVT.

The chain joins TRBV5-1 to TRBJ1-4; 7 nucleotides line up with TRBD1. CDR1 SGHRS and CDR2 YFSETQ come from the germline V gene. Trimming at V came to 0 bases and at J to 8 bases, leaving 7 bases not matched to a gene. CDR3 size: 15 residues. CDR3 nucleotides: TGCGCCAGCAGCTTGGGACAGGGAGGATTAGAAAAACTGTTTTTT. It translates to CASSLGQGGLEKLFF.

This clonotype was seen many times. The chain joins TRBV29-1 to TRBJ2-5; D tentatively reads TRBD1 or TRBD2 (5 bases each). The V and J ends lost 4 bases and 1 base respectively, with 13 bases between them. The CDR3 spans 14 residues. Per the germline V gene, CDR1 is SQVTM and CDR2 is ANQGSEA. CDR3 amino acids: CSVGRDGSQETQYF. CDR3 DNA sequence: TGCAGCGTTGGCCGGGACGGATCCCAAGAGACCCAGTACTTC.

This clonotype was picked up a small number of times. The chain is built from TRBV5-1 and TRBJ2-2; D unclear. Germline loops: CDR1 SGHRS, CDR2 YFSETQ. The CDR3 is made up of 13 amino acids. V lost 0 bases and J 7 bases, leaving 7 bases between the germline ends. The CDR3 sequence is CASSLESFGELFF. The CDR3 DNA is TGCGCCAGCAGCTTGGAGAGTTTCGGGGAGCTGTTTTTT.

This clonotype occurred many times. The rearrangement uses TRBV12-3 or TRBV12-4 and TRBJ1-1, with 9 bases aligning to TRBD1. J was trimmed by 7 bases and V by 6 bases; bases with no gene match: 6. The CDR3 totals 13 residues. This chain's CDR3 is CASRRQGDGEAFF. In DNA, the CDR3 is TGTGCCAGCAGGCGACAGGGGGACGGTGAAGCTTTCTTT.

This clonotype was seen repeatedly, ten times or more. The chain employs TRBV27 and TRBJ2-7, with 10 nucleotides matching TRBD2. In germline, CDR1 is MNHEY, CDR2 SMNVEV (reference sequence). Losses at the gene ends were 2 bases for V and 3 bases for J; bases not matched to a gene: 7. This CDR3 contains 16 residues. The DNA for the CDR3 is TGTGCCAGCAGTTTACGCCCTAGCGGGAGTTTCTACGAGCAGTACTTC. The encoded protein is CASSLRPSGSFYEQYF.

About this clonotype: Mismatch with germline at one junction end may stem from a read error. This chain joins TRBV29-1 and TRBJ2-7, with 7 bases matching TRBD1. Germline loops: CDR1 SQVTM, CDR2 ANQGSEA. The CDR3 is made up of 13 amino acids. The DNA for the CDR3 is TGCAGCGTAGGGACAGCCGAATATTACGAGCAGTGCTTC. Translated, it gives CSVGTAEYYEQCF.

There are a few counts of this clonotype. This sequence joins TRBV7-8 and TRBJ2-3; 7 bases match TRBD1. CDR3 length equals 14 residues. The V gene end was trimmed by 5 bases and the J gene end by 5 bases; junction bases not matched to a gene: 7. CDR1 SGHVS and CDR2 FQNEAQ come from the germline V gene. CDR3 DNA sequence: TGTGCCAGCAGCGGCCGACAGGGTGGAGATACGCAGTATTTT. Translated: CASSGRQGGDTQYF.

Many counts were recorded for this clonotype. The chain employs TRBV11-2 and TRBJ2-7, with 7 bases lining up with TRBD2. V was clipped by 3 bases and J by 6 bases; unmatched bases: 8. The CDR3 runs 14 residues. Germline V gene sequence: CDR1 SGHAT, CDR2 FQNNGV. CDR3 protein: CASSFGGGAGEQYF. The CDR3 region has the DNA TGTGCCAGCAGCTTTGGGGGAGGGGCAGGCGAGCAGTACTTC.

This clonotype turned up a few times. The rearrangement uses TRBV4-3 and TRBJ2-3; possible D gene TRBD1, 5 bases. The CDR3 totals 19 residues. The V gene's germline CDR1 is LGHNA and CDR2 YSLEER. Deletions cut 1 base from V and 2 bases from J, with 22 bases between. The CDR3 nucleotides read TGCGCCAGCAGCCAAGGTGTTGACGTCAGGGAATGGACCACAGATACGCAGTATTTT. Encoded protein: CASSQGVDVREWTTDTQYF.

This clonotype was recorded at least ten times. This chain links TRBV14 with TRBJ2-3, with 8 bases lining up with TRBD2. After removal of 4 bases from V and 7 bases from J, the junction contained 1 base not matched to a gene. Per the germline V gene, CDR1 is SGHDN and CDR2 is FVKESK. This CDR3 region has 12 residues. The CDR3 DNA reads TGTGCCAGCAGCCCGGGAGGGAATACGCAGTATTTT. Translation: CASSPGGNTQYF.

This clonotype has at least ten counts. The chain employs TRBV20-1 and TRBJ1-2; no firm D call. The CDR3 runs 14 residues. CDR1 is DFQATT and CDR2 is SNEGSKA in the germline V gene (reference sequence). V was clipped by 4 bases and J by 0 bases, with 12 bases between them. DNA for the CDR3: TGCAGTGCTATCCCCGAGAAATCTAACTATGGCTACACCTTC. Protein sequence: CSAIPEKSNYGYTF.

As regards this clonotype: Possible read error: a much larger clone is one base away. DNA of the CDR3: TGTGCCAGCAGAGGACAGGGACGTTTTGACTACGATCAGTACTTC. This gives the protein CASRGQGRFDYDQYF. The genes are TRBV3-1 and TRBJ2-7, with TRBD1 identical over 8 bases. The CDR3 has 15 residues. The germline V gene has CDR1 LGHDT and CDR2 YNNKEL (reference sequence).

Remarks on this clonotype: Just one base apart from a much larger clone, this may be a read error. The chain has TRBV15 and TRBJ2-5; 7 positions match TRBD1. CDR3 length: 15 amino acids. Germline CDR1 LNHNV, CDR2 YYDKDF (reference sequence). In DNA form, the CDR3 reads TGTGTCACCAGCAGAAGCCGACAGGGCCAAGAGACCCAGTACTTC. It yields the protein CVTSRSRQGQETQYF.

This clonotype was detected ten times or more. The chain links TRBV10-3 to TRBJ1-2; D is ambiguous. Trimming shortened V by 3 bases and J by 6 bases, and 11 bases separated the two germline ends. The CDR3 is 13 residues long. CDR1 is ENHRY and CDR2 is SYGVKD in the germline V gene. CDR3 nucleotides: TGTGCCATCAGTGACGGACGGGAAGATGGCTACACCTTC. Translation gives CAISDGREDGYTF.

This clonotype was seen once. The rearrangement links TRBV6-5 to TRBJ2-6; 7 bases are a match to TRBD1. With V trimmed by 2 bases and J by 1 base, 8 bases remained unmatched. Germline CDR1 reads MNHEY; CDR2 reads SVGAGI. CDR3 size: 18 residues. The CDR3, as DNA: TGTGCCAGCAGTTACCCAAGGACAGGCGTTTCTGGGGCCAACGTCCTGACTTTC. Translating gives CASSYPRTGVSGANVLTF.

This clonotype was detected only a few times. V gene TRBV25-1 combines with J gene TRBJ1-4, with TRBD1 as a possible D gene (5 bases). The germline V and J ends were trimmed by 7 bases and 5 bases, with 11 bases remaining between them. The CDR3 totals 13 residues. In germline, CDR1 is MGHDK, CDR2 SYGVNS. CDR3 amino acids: CASMRGTNEKLFF. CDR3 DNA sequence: TGTGCCAGCATGCGGGGGACCAATGAAAAACTGTTTTTT.

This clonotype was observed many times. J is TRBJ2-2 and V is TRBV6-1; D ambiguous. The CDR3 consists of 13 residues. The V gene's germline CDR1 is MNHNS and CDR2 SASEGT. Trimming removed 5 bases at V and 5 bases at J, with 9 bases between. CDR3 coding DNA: TGTGCCAGCAGTCTAGGGTGGACCGGGGAGCTGTTTTTT. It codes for CASSLGWTGELFF.

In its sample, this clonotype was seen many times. CDR3 DNA: TGTGCCAGCAGTACTTTGACAGGGGCGAGCAATCAGCCCCAGCATTTT. Amino acids: CASSTLTGASNQPQHF. The chain recombines TRBV28 with TRBJ1-5; 8 bases align to TRBD1. The CDR3 totals 16 residues. Germline loops: CDR1 MDHEN, CDR2 SYDVKM. The ends lost 5 bases at V and 1 base at J; junction bases unmatched: 7.

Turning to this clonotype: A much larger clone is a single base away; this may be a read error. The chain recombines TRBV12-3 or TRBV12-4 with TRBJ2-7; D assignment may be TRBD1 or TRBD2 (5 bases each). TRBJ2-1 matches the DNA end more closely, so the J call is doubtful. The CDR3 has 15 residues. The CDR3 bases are TGTGCCAGCACCCCCCGGGACCGGGTCTCCTACGAGCAGTTCTTC. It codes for CASTPRDRVSYEQFF.

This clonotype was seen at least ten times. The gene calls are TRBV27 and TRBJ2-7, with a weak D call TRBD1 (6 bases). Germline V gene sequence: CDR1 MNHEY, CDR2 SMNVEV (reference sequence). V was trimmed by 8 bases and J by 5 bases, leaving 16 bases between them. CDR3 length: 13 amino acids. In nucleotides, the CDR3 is TGTGCCAGCGGGTTGACAGGTGCCCACGAGCAGTACTTC. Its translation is CASGLTGAHEQYF.

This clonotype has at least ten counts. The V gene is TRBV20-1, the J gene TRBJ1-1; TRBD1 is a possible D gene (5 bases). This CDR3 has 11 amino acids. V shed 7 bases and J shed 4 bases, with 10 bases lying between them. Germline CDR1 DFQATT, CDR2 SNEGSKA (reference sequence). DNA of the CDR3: TGCAGTGGTGGAACAGGCACTGAAGCTTTCTTT. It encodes CSGGTGTEAFF.